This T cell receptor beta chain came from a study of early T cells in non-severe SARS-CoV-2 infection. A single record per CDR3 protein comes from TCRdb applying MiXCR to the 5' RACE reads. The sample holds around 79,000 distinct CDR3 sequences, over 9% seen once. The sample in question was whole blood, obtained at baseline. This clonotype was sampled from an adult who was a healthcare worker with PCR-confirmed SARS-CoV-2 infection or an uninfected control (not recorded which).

The CDR3 DNA follows: TGTGCCAGCAGCTTGGGATTACGGGCGGCTGGAAACACCATATATTTT. Protein: CASSLGLRAAGNTIYF. The chain recombines TRBV7-2 with TRBJ1-3, with no clear D. The ends were cut back, 3 bases at V and 2 bases at J, with 14 bases in the middle. CDR3 length: 16 residues. Germline assignment: CDR1 SGHTA and CDR2 FQGNSA.